This T cell receptor (beta chain) was retrieved from a study of early T cells in non-severe SARS-CoV-2 infection. Study information: Whole-blood bulk RNA, unsorted, was sequenced, and chains were unpaired. Points from the study as a whole: Anti-spike CD8 responses were favored by VDJdb matching, which missed private and CD4 specificities.

Note on this clonotype: Its cognate antigen is unknown.

Unique molecular identifiers were added to individual cDNA molecules. TCRdb fed the 5' RACE reads into MiXCR, producing one record per CDR3 protein. Of about 61,000 distinct CDR3 sequences in the sample, approximately 12% were seen once. The CDR3 totals 17 residues. The germline V gene has CDR1 MGHDK and CDR2 SYGVNS. Trimming pared 1 base from V and 0 bases from J, leaving 12 bases between. This sequence joins TRBV25-1 and TRBJ2-2, with D tentatively TRBD1 or TRBD2 (6 bases each). This clonotype was obtained from an adult who was a healthcare worker with PCR-confirmed SARS-CoV-2 infection or an uninfected control (not recorded which). The donor label of this sample is uncertain. The source material was whole blood, sampled at baseline. CDR3 nucleotides: TGTGCCAGCAGTGAATCTCTGGGGGGCCCGAACACCGGGGAGCTGTTTTTT. Its translation is CASSESLGGPNTGELFF.